This is a list of T cell receptor beta chains from one sample in a study of blood T cell repertoires in COVID-19. Profiling relied on immunoSEQ multiplex PCR, and the TCRdb table lists in-frame clones only, not all of them. The sample consists of approximately 270,000 clones, 70% to 90% of them appearing once. Sequenced: peripheral blood. The origin of the receptors is a woman between 65 and 79 years old with acute or convalescent COVID-19. The CDR3 runs from the conserved cysteine through the conserved F or W. Fields, in order: J gene, V gene, clone size, D gene, CDR3 DNA, CDR3 protein. A D gene is named only where the DNA matches it firmly. A clone size is listed for some rows: how often the clone was seen (once, few, many), or a class if it is expanded.

j_gene: TRBJ2-3; v_gene: TRBV20-1; abundance: -; d_gene: TRBD1; CDR3nt: TGCAGTGCTAGTGATCGGGACAGGGTGAGCACAGATACGCAGTATTTT; CDR3aa: CSASDRDRVSTDTQYF
j_gene: TRBJ1-2; v_gene: TRBV3-1/TRBV3-2; abundance: -; d_gene: TRBD1; CDR3nt: TGTGCCAGCAGCCAAGTCCAGGGGGGAAGTGAGGGCTACACCTTC; CDR3aa: CASSQVQGGSEGYTF
j_gene: TRBJ1-2; v_gene: TRBV6-1; abundance: -; d_gene: -; CDR3nt: TGTGCCAGCAGTGACCCCGCGGGGGGGAACTATGGCTACACCTTC; CDR3aa: CASSDPAGGNYGYTF
j_gene: TRBJ2-2; v_gene: TRBV10-3; abundance: -; d_gene: -; CDR3nt: TGTGCCATCGAAAATCCGGCGAACACCGGGGAGCTGTTTTTT; CDR3aa: CAIENPANTGELFF
j_gene: TRBJ1-2; v_gene: TRBV28; abundance: -; d_gene: -; CDR3nt: TGTGCCAGCGAGAACCCCGGGGGGGCAGAGGGCTACACCTTC; CDR3aa: CASENPGGAEGYTF
j_gene: TRBJ2-2; v_gene: TRBV5-1; abundance: -; d_gene: -; CDR3nt: TGCGCCAGCAGCCCGGGACAACCTACCGGGGAGCTGTTTTTT; CDR3aa: CASSPGQPTGELFF
j_gene: TRBJ2-5; v_gene: TRBV5-5; abundance: -; d_gene: -; CDR3nt: TGTGCCAGCAGCTTCCGGGACAACAAAGAGACCCAGTACTTC; CDR3aa: CASSFRDNKETQYF
j_gene: TRBJ1-5; v_gene: TRBV6-2/TRBV6-3; abundance: -; d_gene: -; CDR3nt: TGTGCCAGCAGCCCCACTGTAAATCAGCCCCAGCATTTT; CDR3aa: CASSPTVNQPQHF
j_gene: TRBJ1-2; v_gene: TRBV5-6; abundance: few; d_gene: -; CDR3nt: TGTGCCAGCAGCAAAATCCGGCTCAGGGTTGGTGGCTACACCTTC; CDR3aa: CASSKIRLRVGGYTF
j_gene: TRBJ2-1; v_gene: TRBV4-1; abundance: -; d_gene: -; CDR3nt: TGCGCCAGCAGCCAACTCCCGAGCTCCTACAATGAGCAGTTCTTC; CDR3aa: CASSQLPSSYNEQFF
j_gene: TRBJ1-4; v_gene: TRBV19; abundance: -; d_gene: TRBD1; CDR3nt: TGTGCCAGTACACCGGACAGGGGCTATGGTGAAAAACTGTTTTTT; CDR3aa: CASTPDRGYGEKLFF
j_gene: TRBJ2-7; v_gene: TRBV6-5; abundance: -; d_gene: -; CDR3nt: TGTGCCAGCAGTTACAGACAGGCCTACGAGCAGTACTTC; CDR3aa: CASSYRQAYEQYF
j_gene: TRBJ2-5; v_gene: TRBV5-4; abundance: -; d_gene: -; CDR3nt: TGTGCCGGCAGTAGGGGGACACACCAAGAGACCCAGTACTTC; CDR3aa: CAGSRGTHQETQYF
j_gene: TRBJ1-5; v_gene: TRBV6-5; abundance: -; d_gene: -; CDR3nt: TGTGCCAGCAGTCCGTCGGGGAGTGGTAATCAGCCCCAGCATTTT; CDR3aa: CASSPSGSGNQPQHF
j_gene: TRBJ1-1; v_gene: TRBV13; abundance: -; d_gene: -; CDR3nt: TGTGCCAGCAGCTTAGGCCATCAGCGAGAAGCTTTCTTT; CDR3aa: CASSLGHQREAFF
j_gene: TRBJ1-5; v_gene: TRBV7-9; abundance: -; d_gene: TRBD1; CDR3nt: TGTGCCAGCAGCCAGGGACAGGGTAATCAGCCCCAGCATTTT; CDR3aa: CASSQGQGNQPQHF
j_gene: TRBJ1-5; v_gene: TRBV7-2; abundance: -; d_gene: -; CDR3nt: TGTGCCAGCAGCCGGGGGGGGAGTCAGCCCCAGCATTTT; CDR3aa: CASSRGGSQPQHF
j_gene: TRBJ1-6; v_gene: TRBV5-6; abundance: -; d_gene: TRBD1; CDR3nt: TGTGCCAGCAGCTTGGGAGCGACAGGGAATTCACCCCTCCACTTT; CDR3aa: CASSLGATGNSPLHF
j_gene: TRBJ1-1; v_gene: TRBV2; abundance: -; d_gene: -; CDR3nt: TGTGCCAGCAGTGATCTGGGGGCGGCTTTTTCAGAAGCTTTCTTT; CDR3aa: CASSDLGAAFSEAFF
j_gene: TRBJ2-1; v_gene: TRBV27; abundance: -; d_gene: TRBD2; CDR3nt: TGTGCCAGCAGATCCTTCGGGGGGGCGAATGAGCAGTTCTTC; CDR3aa: CASRSFGGANEQFF
j_gene: TRBJ1-3; v_gene: TRBV6-5; abundance: few; d_gene: TRBD1; CDR3nt: TGTGCCAGCAGAGGACAGGGGGCTTTTGGAAACACCATATATTTT; CDR3aa: CASRGQGAFGNTIYF